This is a list of T cell receptor beta chains from one sample in a study of regulatory T cells in long-lasting Graves disease. TCRdb called the multiplex PCR reads again in MiXCR, with one record for every CDR3 protein. In the table there are about 620,000 distinct CDR3 sequences, 16% of which are singletons. The same data also contributed to another study, on T cells in Graves' hyperthyroidism and ophthalmopathy.

The sequences come from peripheral blood mononuclear cells (PBMCs), collected at new diagnosis, from a patient treated with antithyroid drugs. All receptors come from a woman aged 30 to 39 with Graves disease. Each CDR3 is given with its conserved first and last residue. D genes are given only for firm matches. Clone size is stated in some rows and not others, as once, few, many or a class when expanded.

>TRBJ2-1|NA|NA|TRBV28
CASLSSGFAYNEQFF
TGTGCCAGCCTCTCGTCAGGGTTTGCCTACAATGAGCAGTTCTTC
>TRBJ1-5|NA|NA|TRBV3-1
CASSRAGIGRYQPQHF
TGTGCCAGCAGCCGGGCGGGGATCGGTCGGTATCAGCCCCAGCATTTT
>TRBJ1-1|NA|many|TRBV6-1
CASSTPGRGTEAFF
TGTGCCAGCAGTACCCCGGGGCGAGGCACTGAAGCTTTCTTT
>TRBJ1-1|NA|many|TRBV10-3
CAISITANTEAFF
TGTGCCATCAGTATAACAGCGAACACTGAAGCTTTCTTT
>TRBJ2-3|TRBD2|many|TRBV7-2
CASSLPGLDASTDTQYF
TGTGCCAGCAGCCTACCGGGACTAGATGCTAGCACAGATACGCAGTATTTT
>TRBJ1-5|TRBD1|many|TRBV6-5
CASSYTGGSNQPQHF
TGTGCCAGCAGTTATACAGGGGGAAGCAATCAGCCCCAGCATTTT
>TRBJ2-5|NA|many|TRBV7-9
CASSLVGEETQYF
TGTGCCAGCAGCTTAGTGGGTGAAGAGACCCAGTACTTC
>TRBJ2-3|NA|many|TRBV11-2
CASSLVFSDTQYF
TGTGCCAGCAGCTTAGTTTTCTCAGATACGCAGTATTTT
>TRBJ2-1|TRBD2|NA|TRBV19
CASSIDRTSRNEQFF
TGTGCCAGTAGTATAGATAGGACTAGCCGGAATGAGCAGTTCTTC
>TRBJ2-1|TRBD1|NA|TRBV20-1
CSARPGTGREDEQFF
TGCAGTGCTAGACCCGGGACAGGGAGGGAAGATGAGCAGTTCTTC
>TRBJ1-1|NA|many|TRBV5-1
CASSFGDVGTEAFF
TGCGCCAGCAGCTTCGGCGATGTGGGCACTGAAGCTTTCTTT
>TRBJ2-2|TRBD2|NA|TRBV6-1
CASSERSSGSTGELFF
TGTGCCAGCAGTGAACGATCTAGCGGGAGTACCGGGGAGCTGTTTTTT
>TRBJ2-1|TRBD2|NA|TRBV30
CAWSIYRTSGRGSYNEQFF
TGTGCCTGGAGTATCTACCGGACTAGCGGGAGGGGATCCTACAATGAGCAGTTCTTC
>TRBJ2-7|NA|many|TRBV24-1
CATSDGGSYEQYF
TGTGCCACCAGTGATGGCGGATCCTACGAGCAGTACTTC
>TRBJ2-1|NA|NA|TRBV20-1
CSARGSPRSYNEQFF
TGCAGTGCTAGAGGGAGCCCCCGGTCCTACAATGAGCAGTTCTTC
>TRBJ2-7|NA|few|TRBV20-1
CSARDLVSIGYEQYF
TGCAGTGCTAGAGACCTCGTCTCGATAGGGTACGAGCAGTACTTC
>TRBJ2-7|NA|few|TRBV6-5
CASSYWSSSYEQYF
TGTGCCAGCAGTTACTGGTCTAGCTCCTACGAGCAGTACTTC
>TRBJ1-1|NA|many|TRBV29-1
CSTAGATEAFF
TGCAGCACAGCAGGGGCCACTGAAGCTTTCTTT
>TRBJ2-5|TRBD2|few|TRBV5-1
CASSSPPSGRETQYF
TGCGCCAGCAGCAGCCCTCCTAGCGGGAGGGAGACCCAGTACTTC
>TRBJ2-3|TRBD2|many|TRBV24-1
CATSDLQRGLAGGGDTQYF
TGTGCCACCAGTGATTTGCAACGAGGACTAGCGGGAGGGGGAGATACGCAGTATTTT